What follows are 19 T cell receptor beta chains derived from one specimen sequenced in a study of CD8 T cells in ankylosing spondylitis. Study conclusions and caveats: Within ankylosing spondylitis blood, a TCR beta motif made up of seven to nine highly homologous variants appeared to be characteristic.

TCRdb re-called the 5' RACE reads with MiXCR, one entry per CDR3 protein. The sample includes fewer than 550,000 distinct CDR3 sequences, over 4% seen only once; the top ten take approximately 3.5%. These receptors lack a known antigen. The sequenced sample consisted of blood, either unsorted or a sorted T cell fraction (not recorded which). These receptors came from a male donor with ankylosing spondylitis.

The table lists this clonotype with many counts. The CDR3 sequence is CASSLAGFGEGGGYTF. The CDR3 nucleotides are TGTGCCAGCAGCTTGGCCGGCTTTGGGGAGGGCGGCGGCTACACCTTC. The gene calls are TRBV5-6 and TRBJ1-2; D is unclear. V lost 0 bases, J lost 8 bases, and 20 bases lay in between. This CDR3 has 16 amino acids. Germline V gene data show CDR1 as SGHDT and CDR2 as YYEEEE.

This clonotype came up many times. The chain joins TRBV15 to TRBJ2-3, with a possible D match to TRBD1 (5 bases). The CDR3 totals 12 residues. V lost 9 bases, J lost 2 bases, and 9 bases lay in between. Germline V CDR1 and CDR2: LNHNV, YYDKDF (reference sequence). Here the CDR3 DNA reads TGTGCCACTCGACAGTCCACAGATACGCAGTATTTT. Residues: CATRQSTDTQYF. Supplemented by reference TRBV15 and TRBJ2-3, the full variable domain reads DAMVIQNPRYQVTQFGKPVTLSCSQTLNHNVMYWYQQKSSQAPKLLFHYYDKDFNNEADTPDNFQSRRPNTSFCFLDIRSPGLGDTAMYLCATRQSTDTQYFGPGTRLTVL.

This clonotype has ten or more counts. For the CDR3, the DNA is TGTGCCACAGGGGGCAGGACCGGGGAGCTGTTTTTT. Its protein product is CATGGRTGELFF. This chain links TRBV24-1 with TRBJ2-2; 7 bases match TRBD1. V gave up 10 bases and J gave up 5 bases; unmatched junction bases: 3. The CDR3 is made up of 12 amino acids. Germline V gene data show CDR1 as KGHDR and CDR2 as SFDVKD.

This clonotype came up a few times. The genes are TRBV20-1 and TRBJ2-7; 8 bases align to TRBD2. V trimming: 4 bases; J trimming: 2 bases; junction bases outside the gene matches: 1. The germline V gene has CDR1 DFQATT and CDR2 SNEGSKA (reference sequence). CDR3 size: 12 residues. In DNA, the CDR3 is TGCAGTGCTACACTAGCGGCCTACGAGCAGTACTTC. Translation: CSATLAAYEQYF.

This clonotype was seen repeatedly, ten times or more. The rearrangement links TRBV11-3 to TRBJ2-6; 7 positions match TRBD1. The CDR3 spans 19 residues. With V trimmed by 1 base and J by 1 base, 10 bases remained unmatched. The germline V gene has CDR1 SGHNT and CDR2 YENEEA. The CDR3 protein is CASSLALWTGKSGANVLTF. The CDR3 DNA is TGTGCCAGCAGCTTAGCTCTGTGGACAGGAAAATCTGGGGCCAACGTCCTGACTTTC.

This clonotype was recorded at least ten times. V is TRBV6-2 or TRBV6-3 and J is TRBJ2-1; TRBD2 matches 11 bases. CDR1 and CDR2 from the germline V gene are MNHEY and SVGEGT. V lost 4 bases and J lost 5; bases outside the gene matches: 4. CDR3 size: 15 residues. As DNA, the CDR3 is TGTGCCAGCAGTTTAGCGGGAGGGCCAAACAATGAGCAGTTCTTC. Its protein is CASSLAGGPNNEQFF.

This clonotype has ten or more counts. The gene calls are TRBV10-2 and TRBJ1-4; D may be TRBD1 (6 bases). V lost 5 bases and J lost 0, with 10 bases in between. The CDR3 totals 15 residues. From germline, CDR1 is WSHSY and CDR2 SAAADI. CDR3: CASSRGSATNEKLFF. The CDR3 DNA reads TGCGCCAGCAGTAGGGGGAGTGCAACTAATGAAAAACTGTTTTTT.

The V gene is TRBV28, the J gene TRBJ1-1; weak D call: TRBD1 (5 bases). Germline CDR1 reads MDHEN; CDR2 reads SYDVKM. The ends were cut back, 7 bases at V and 6 bases at J, with 18 bases in the middle. The CDR3 consists of 14 residues. CDR3 sequence reads: CASNTGGVSSEAFF. The CDR3 DNA reads TGTGCCAGCAATACGGGGGGGGTTTCGTCTGAAGCTTTCTTT.

The table lists this clonotype with many counts. The chain couples TRBV7-6 to TRBJ1-2; TRBD1 matches at 8 bases. The germline V gene encodes CDR1 SGHVS and CDR2 FNYEAQ. The CDR3 is 16 residues long. Trimming at V came to 1 base and at J to 0 bases, leaving 4 bases not matched to a gene. CDR3: CASSLGTGNSNYGYTF. The CDR3 DNA sequence: TGTGCCAGCAGCTTAGGGACAGGGAATTCTAACTATGGCTACACCTTC.

The V and J genes are TRBV24-1 and TRBJ1-1; D might be TRBD1 (6 bases). Germline CDR1 and CDR2: KGHDR and SFDVKD. This CDR3 spans 13 amino acids. Trimming stripped 7 bases from V and 1 base from J, with 9 bases between. CDR3 sequence: CATRRQENTEAFF. CDR3 coding DNA: TGTGCCACCAGAAGACAGGAGAACACTGAAGCTTTCTTT.

This clonotype was detected many times. This chain uses TRBV6-2 or TRBV6-3 with TRBJ2-3; D gene unclear. Germline V lookup: CDR1 MNHEY, CDR2 SVGEGT. The CDR3 is made up of 12 amino acids. Trimming removed 6 bases from V and 3 bases from J, with 7 bases in between. CDR3 in amino acids: CASRTRTDTQYF. The CDR3 coding sequence is TGTGCCAGCAGGACGAGAACAGATACGCAGTATTTT.

This clonotype appeared many times. The gene calls are TRBV7-6 and TRBJ2-7; D may be TRBD2 (5 bases). The CDR3 runs 13 residues. V gave up 3 bases and J gave up 3 bases, with 9 bases separating them. Per the germline V gene, CDR1 is SGHVS and CDR2 is FNYEAQ. This CDR3 is CASSFGLYYEQYF. The CDR3 DNA sequence: TGTGCCAGCAGCTTCGGACTCTACTACGAGCAGTACTTC.

This clonotype appeared many times. The chain employs TRBV28 and TRBJ1-1; D uncertain. The germline V gene encodes CDR1 MDHEN and CDR2 SYDVKM. V lost 9 bases and J 4 bases, leaving 18 bases between the germline ends. There are 14 residues in the CDR3. The DNA for the CDR3 is TGTGCCAGTAAACAATTCGGGGAGGTCACTGAAGCTTTCTTT. Translation gives CASKQFGEVTEAFF.

This clonotype appeared many times. V gene TRBV24-1 combines with J gene TRBJ2-1, with D unresolved. The germline V gene encodes CDR1 KGHDR and CDR2 SFDVKD. V shed 4 bases and J shed 6 bases, with 9 bases lying between them. The CDR3 covers 13 residues. The CDR3 protein is CATSETDGNEQFF. The CDR3 DNA follows: TGTGCCACCAGTGAGACGGACGGCAATGAGCAGTTCTTC.

This clonotype came up many times. The chain joins TRBV5-1 to TRBJ2-3, with 8 bases that match TRBD2. Germline assignment: CDR1 SGHRS and CDR2 YFSETQ. V shed 3 bases, J shed 3 bases, and the junction held 3 bases outside the gene matches. This CDR3 contains 14 residues. For the CDR3, the DNA is TGCGCCAGCAGCTACAGCGGGAGTACAGATACGCAGTATTTT. Its translation is CASSYSGSTDTQYF.

This clonotype has at least ten counts. The V call is TRBV4-2, the J call TRBJ1-4; D gene ambiguous. The CDR3 is 14 residues long. Germline V lookup: CDR1 LGHNA, CDR2 YNFKEQ. V was clipped by 4 bases and J by 3 bases, with 9 bases between them. The chain's CDR3 is CASSPDGSNEKLFF. In DNA form, the CDR3 reads TGTGCCAGCAGCCCGGACGGATCTAATGAAAAACTGTTTTTT.

This clonotype came up many times. The chain is built from TRBV28 and TRBJ2-1, with 7 bases fitting TRBD2. The CDR3 spans 14 residues. V shed 9 bases and J 0 bases; nucleotides not matched to a gene: 5. Germline V lookup: CDR1 MDHEN, CDR2 SYDVKM. The CDR3 DNA sequence: TGTGCCAGTGTGGGACTAATCTCCTACAATGAGCAGTTCTTC. Its translation: CASVGLISYNEQFF. The full variable domain, rest sourced from reference TRBV28 and TRBJ2-1, is DVKVTQSSRYLVKRTGEKVFLECVQDMDHENMFWYRQDPGLGLRLIYFSYDVKMKEKGDIPEGYSVSREKKERFSLILESASTNQTSMYLCASVGLISYNEQFFGPGTRLTVL.

This clonotype was counted many times. The chain employs TRBV7-2 and TRBJ1-5; D is perhaps TRBD1 (5 bases). V lost 5 bases and J lost 3, with 8 bases in between. CDR1 SGHTA and CDR2 FQGNSA come from the germline V gene. The CDR3 length is 13 residues. The CDR3 nucleotides read TGTGCCAGCAGCCGACAGATCAATCAGCCCCAGCATTTT. This sequence encodes CASSRQINQPQHF.

The chain recombines TRBV30 with TRBJ1-1, with TRBD1 as a possible D gene (6 bases). V lost 6 bases, J lost 1 base, and 9 bases lay in between. Germline V gene lookup returns CDR1 GTSNPN and CDR2 SVGIG (reference sequence). This CDR3 has 12 amino acids. The CDR3 DNA follows: TGTGCCTGCACAGGGAGGAACACTGAAGCTTTCTTT. This sequence encodes CACTGRNTEAFF. The variable domain in full, completed from reference TRBV30 and TRBJ1-1, reads SQTIHQWPATLVQPVGSPLSLECTVEGTSNPNLYWYRQAAGRGLQLLFYSVGIGQISSEVPQNLSASRPQDRQFILSSKKLLLSDSGFYLCACTGRNTEAFFGQGTRLTVV.